This TCR beta chain stems from a study of cytomegalovirus exposure and HLA in healthy donors. Whole-study results and caveats: What was likely a sequencing artifact was a cluster of highly shared sequence variants.

For this clone: Its antigen is as yet unknown.

Participants comprised healthy donors of bone marrow. 60 Vbeta and 13 Jbeta primers were used in PCR. Repertoires were generated with immunoSEQ multiplex PCR, while TCRdb's copy carries only in-frame clones and drops some. The sample records about 160,000 clones, more than 75% being singletons. The CDR3 totals 16 residues. V was clipped by 1 base and J by 7 bases; unmatched bases: 7. Germline V gene data show CDR1 as MGHRA and CDR2 as YSYEKL. The TCR comes from a man between 18 and 35 years old in good health and CMV-seropositive. This chain uses TRBV4-1 with TRBJ1-2, with TRBD1 matching 12 bases. The sequenced material came from PBMCs. The CDR3 DNA reads as TGCGCCAGCAGCCAAGGGGCCGGGGACAGGGGGCTTGGCTACACCTTC. Protein sequence: CASSQGAGDRGLGYTF.